This TCR beta chain was recovered during a study of beta chain features in type 1 diabetes. Findings and caveats of the study: The study left unresolved whether HLA type influences TCRB rearrangement.

Expressed TCRB transcripts were sequenced, since all the RNA that had been isolated was reverse transcribed. Repertoires were generated with immunoSEQ multiplex PCR, while TCRdb's copy carries only in-frame clones and drops some. The sample has some 500,000 clones, over 9.5% seen once. V was shortened by 0 bases and J by 7 bases, with 7 bases between the two germline ends. CDR3 length: 12 amino acids. Germline V lookup: CDR1 PRHDT, CDR2 FYEKMQ (reference sequence). This clone was counted a few times. What it binds is not known. Every donor had blood drawn once into heparin, approximately 120 mL on average. Based on CD45RO/CCR7/CD25/CD127/CD95/CD27, CD4+ regulatory, stem cell-like memory, naive and central memory cells were sorted.

This TCR was sampled from a woman aged 18-29 years in good health. The chain carries TRBV13 and TRBJ2-7; D is undetermined. Sequencing used naive CD4+ T cells from blood. CDR3 loop: CASSLGDGEQYV. In nucleotides, the CDR3 is TGTGCCAGCAGCTTAGGGGATGGTGAGCAGTACGTC.